This T cell receptor (beta chain) derives from a study of blood T cell repertoires in COVID-19. Whole-study context: Samples taken during acute and convalescent COVID-19 were collected in the United States, Italy and Spain.

This clone appeared a single time. The authors' processing: The assay estimated nucleated cells by amplifying reference gene primers. Assay used: immunoSEQ multiplex PCR; TCRdb lists only in-frame clones, some missing. The D gene and trimming were derived from the DNA, and the V and J assignments and clone size from that table. The table has some 50,000 clones, around 80% seen once; the top ten hold about 59%. Trimming shortened V by 3 bases and J by 2 bases, and 14 bases separated the two germline ends. Per germline, CDR1 SGHRS and CDR2 YFSETQ. The length of the CDR3 is 15 residues. The V call is TRBV5-1, the J call TRBJ1-1; weak D call: TRBD1 (6 bases). The specimen sequenced was peripheral blood. The TCR comes from a man aged 70 or older with acute or convalescent COVID-19. The CDR3 DNA is TGCGCCAGCAGCTCCTACAGGGTTGGAAACACTGAAGCTTTCTTT. Translation: CASSSYRVGNTEAFF.